This section outlines one T cell receptor (beta chain) sequence together with its context. CDR3 length: 13 residues. Trimming left V 6 bases short and J 8 bases short, with 16 bases between. Germline V gene sequence: CDR1 SNHLY, CDR2 FYNNEI. Clones were read by immunoSEQ multiplex PCR, and TCRdb kept only the in-frame ones, dropping some. This sample has about 16,000 clones; 85% to 90% occur once, and the top ten carry 25% to 35%. The data stem from a study of control samples from healthy donors and cancer patients. The rearrangement joins TRBV2 to TRBJ1-2; D perhaps matches TRBD1 (6 bases). This clonotype originated in a man aged 60 to 75 with head and neck cancer. Sequencing used PBMCs. The CDR3 reads CASSRGWGEGYTF. The CDR3, as DNA: TGTGCCAGCAGCAGGGGATGGGGAGAAGGCTACACCTTC.